The 9 T cell receptor beta chains reported below all come from one sample, sequenced in a study of shared clonotypes between healthy human individuals. Measured with immunoSEQ multiplex PCR; TCRdb has only the in-frame clones, and not every one. The data hold some 740,000 clones, with 80% to 95% observed a single time. Only CD45RO-negative cells positively selected for CCR7 counted as naive CD8 cells, so terminally differentiated effector memory CD45RA+ cells were excluded. The material sequenced was naive CD8+ T cells sorted from blood. These receptors originate from a man aged 25 to 45 in good health.

The rearrangement uses TRBV27 and TRBJ1-1; D gene unclear. The V end lost 1 base, the J end lost 5 bases, and 11 bases lay between the germline ends. The CDR3 is 14 residues long. Germline CDR1 reads MNHEY; CDR2 reads SMNVEV (reference sequence). CDR3 residues: CASSLYRGQTEAFF. The CDR3 nucleotides are TGTGCCAGCAGTTTATATCGGGGTCAGACTGAAGCTTTCTTT.

The chain links TRBV6-5 to TRBJ1-1; TRBD1 matches 11 bases. The junction had 3 bases not matched to a gene; V was cut back by 4 bases and J by 8 bases. CDR1 is MNHEY and CDR2 is SVGAGI in the germline V gene. There are 13 residues in the CDR3. CDR3 DNA: TGTGCCAGCAGTTCGCGGACAGGGGGCGAAGCTTTCTTT. Translation: CASSSRTGGEAFF.

The genes are TRBV6-4 and TRBJ2-7; 7 nucleotides agree with TRBD2. V gave up 5 bases and J gave up 4 bases; unmatched junction bases: 5. The CDR3 consists of 13 residues. Germline V gives CDR1 MRHNA, CDR2 SNTAGT. The CDR3 is CASSFRAGYEQYF. CDR3 coding DNA: TGTGCCAGCAGTTTCAGAGCGGGGTACGAGCAGTACTTC.

V usage is TRBV13 and J usage is TRBJ2-2; D remains ambiguous. The CDR3 has 16 amino acids. CDR1 is PRHDT, CDR2 FYEKMQ, per germline (reference sequence). V shed 2 bases and J shed 2 bases, with 12 bases lying between them. This chain's CDR3 is CASSLFGQPNTGELFF. In nucleotides, the CDR3 is TGTGCCAGCAGCTTATTTGGTCAGCCAAACACCGGGGAGCTGTTTTTT. Complete variable domain (other parts from reference TRBV13 and TRBJ2-2): AAGVIQSPRHLIKEKRETATLKCYPIPRHDTVYWYQQGPGQDPQFLISFYEKMQSDKGSIPDRFSAQQFSDYHSELNMSSLELGDSALYFCASSLFGQPNTGELFFGEGSRLTVL.

The chain has TRBV15 and TRBJ2-5; D gene ambiguous. CDR3 length equals 13 residues. Germline V gene sequence: CDR1 LNHNV, CDR2 YYDKDF (reference sequence). V lost 2 bases and J 4 bases, leaving 8 bases between the germline ends. CDR3 protein: CATSRPPVETQYF. DNA of the CDR3: TGTGCCACCAGCAGACCTCCTGTAGAGACCCAGTACTTC.

The genes are TRBV29-1 and TRBJ2-2; D is uncertain. Looked up from germline, CDR1 is SQVTM and CDR2 is ANQGSEA. Trimming took off 4 bases at V and 2 bases at J, with 14 bases between the two ends. The CDR3 is made up of 15 amino acids. CDR3 amino acids: CSVVLADDNTGELFF. CDR3 nucleotides: TGCAGCGTTGTTTTGGCAGATGATAACACCGGGGAGCTGTTTTTT.

The chain combines TRBV5-4 with TRBJ2-5; D unclear. The V gene's germline CDR1 is SGHNT and CDR2 YYREEE (reference sequence). CDR3 length: 13 residues. V gave up 4 bases and J gave up 0 bases, with 7 bases separating them. The CDR3 here is CASSPWDQETQYF. The CDR3 DNA follows: TGTGCCAGCAGCCCTTGGGACCAAGAGACCCAGTACTTC.

The CDR3, as DNA: TGTGCCAGCAGCTTAGGGACAGGGGGCCTCTACGAGCAGTACTTC. It codes for CASSLGTGGLYEQYF. This chain links TRBV7-8 with TRBJ2-7; the match to TRBD1 covers 11 bases. The CDR3 runs to 15 residues. Germline-derived CDR1 and CDR2 are SGHVS and FQNEAQ. Losses at the gene ends were 1 base for V and 3 bases for J; bases not matched to a gene: 2. The entire variable domain, with the rest obtained from reference TRBV7-8 and TRBJ2-7, is as follows: GAGVSQSPRYKVAKRGQDVALRCDPISGHVSLFWYQQALGQGPEFLTYFQNEAQLDKSGLPSDRFFAERPEGSVSTLKIQRTQQEDSAVYLCASSLGTGGLYEQYFGPGTRLTVT.

The sample holds one count of this clone. This chain links TRBV29-1 with TRBJ2-1; a possible D gene is TRBD2 (5 bases). CDR1 and CDR2 from the germline V gene are SQVTM and ANQGSEA. This CDR3 is built from 18 residues. Trimming cost V 0 bases and J 4 bases, with 22 bases left between them. The CDR3 DNA reads TGCAGCGTTGAAGAAGGGCTCGTCAGCCGCGGGTCATACAATGAGCAGTTCTTC. It specifies CSVEEGLVSRGSYNEQFF.